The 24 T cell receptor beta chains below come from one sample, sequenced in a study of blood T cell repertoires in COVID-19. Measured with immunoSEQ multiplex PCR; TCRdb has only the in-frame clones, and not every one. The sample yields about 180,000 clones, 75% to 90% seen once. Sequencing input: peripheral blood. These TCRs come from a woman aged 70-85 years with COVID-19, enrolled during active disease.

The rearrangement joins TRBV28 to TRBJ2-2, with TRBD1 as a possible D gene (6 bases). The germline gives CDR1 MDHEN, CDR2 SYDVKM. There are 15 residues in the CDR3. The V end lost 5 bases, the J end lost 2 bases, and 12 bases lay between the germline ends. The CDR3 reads CASSRDTINTGELFF. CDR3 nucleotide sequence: TGTGCCAGCAGTCGGGACACAATTAACACCGGGGAGCTGTTTTTT. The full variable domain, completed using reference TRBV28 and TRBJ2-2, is DVKVTQSSRYLVKRTGEKVFLECVQDMDHENMFWYRQDPGLGLRLIYFSYDVKMKEKGDIPEGYSVSREKKERFSLILESASTNQTSMYLCASSRDTINTGELFFGEGSRLTVL.

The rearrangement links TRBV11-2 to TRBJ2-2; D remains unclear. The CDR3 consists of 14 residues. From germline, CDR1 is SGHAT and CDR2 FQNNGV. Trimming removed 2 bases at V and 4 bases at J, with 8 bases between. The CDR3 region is CASSLSPSTGELFF. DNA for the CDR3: TGTGCCAGCAGCTTATCCCCCAGCACCGGGGAGCTGTTTTTT.

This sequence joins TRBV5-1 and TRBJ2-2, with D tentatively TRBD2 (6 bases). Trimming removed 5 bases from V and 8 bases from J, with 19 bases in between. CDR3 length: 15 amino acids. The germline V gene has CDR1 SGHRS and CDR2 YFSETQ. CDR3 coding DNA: TGCGCCAGCAGACTCCAGGGAGGTGGGTTAGGGGAGCTGTTTTTT. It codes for CASRLQGGGLGELFF.

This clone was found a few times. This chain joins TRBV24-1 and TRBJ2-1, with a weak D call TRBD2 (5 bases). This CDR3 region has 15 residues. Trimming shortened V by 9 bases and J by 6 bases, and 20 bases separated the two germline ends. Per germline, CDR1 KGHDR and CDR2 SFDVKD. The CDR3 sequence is CATEDPGSKSNEQFF. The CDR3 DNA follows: TGTGCCACCGAGGATCCGGGGAGTAAGAGCAATGAGCAGTTCTTC.

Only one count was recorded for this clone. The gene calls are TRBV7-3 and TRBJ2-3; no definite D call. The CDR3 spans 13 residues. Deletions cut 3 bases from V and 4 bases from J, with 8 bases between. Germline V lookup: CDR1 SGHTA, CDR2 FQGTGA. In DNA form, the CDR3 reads TGTGCCAGCAGCTTCGTTAGAGCAGATACGCAGTATTTT. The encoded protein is CASSFVRADTQYF.

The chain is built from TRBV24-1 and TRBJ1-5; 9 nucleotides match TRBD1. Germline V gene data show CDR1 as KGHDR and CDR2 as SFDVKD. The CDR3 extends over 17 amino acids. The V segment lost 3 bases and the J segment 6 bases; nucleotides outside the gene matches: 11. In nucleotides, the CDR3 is TGTGCCACCAGTGATACCATCGGGACAGGGTTTGGTCAGCCCCAGCATTTT. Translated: CATSDTIGTGFGQPQHF.

DNA for the CDR3: TGTGCCAGCAGCCTGGACAGGGGGGGGAGGACTGAAGCTTTCTTT. This gives the protein CASSLDRGGRTEAFF. V is TRBV14 and J is TRBJ1-1, with TRBD1 identical over 10 bases. CDR1 and CDR2 (germline): SGHDN, FVKESK. The CDR3 covers 15 residues. The V segment lost 4 bases and the J segment 5 bases; nucleotides outside the gene matches: 7. The variable domain in full, with the rest retrieved from reference TRBV14 and TRBJ1-1, is EAGVTQFPSHSVIEKGQTVTLRCDPISGHDNLYWYRRVMGKEIKFLLHFVKESKQDESGMPNNRFLAERTGGTYSTLKVQPAELEDSGVYFCASSLDRGGRTEAFFGQGTRLTVV.

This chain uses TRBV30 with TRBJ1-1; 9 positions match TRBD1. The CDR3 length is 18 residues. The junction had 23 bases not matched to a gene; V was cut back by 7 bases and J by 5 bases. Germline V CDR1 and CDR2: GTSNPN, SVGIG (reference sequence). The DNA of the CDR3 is TGTGCCTTTGACCTAAAACCCGGGACAGGGTTCGGAAGGACTGAAGCTTTCTTT. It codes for CAFDLKPGTGFGRTEAFF.

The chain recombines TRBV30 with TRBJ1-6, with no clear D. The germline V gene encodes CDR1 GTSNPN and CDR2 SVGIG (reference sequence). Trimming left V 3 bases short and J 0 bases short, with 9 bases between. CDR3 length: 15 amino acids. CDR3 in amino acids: CAWRGVGSYNSPLHF. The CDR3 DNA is TGTGCCTGGAGGGGAGTGGGCTCCTATAATTCACCCCTCCACTTT.

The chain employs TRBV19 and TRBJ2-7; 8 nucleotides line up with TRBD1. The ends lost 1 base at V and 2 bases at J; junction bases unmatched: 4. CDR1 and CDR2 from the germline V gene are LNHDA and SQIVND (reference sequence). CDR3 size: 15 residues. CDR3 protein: CASSIAGQGTYEQYF. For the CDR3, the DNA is TGTGCCAGTAGTATAGCAGGACAGGGAACCTACGAGCAGTACTTC.

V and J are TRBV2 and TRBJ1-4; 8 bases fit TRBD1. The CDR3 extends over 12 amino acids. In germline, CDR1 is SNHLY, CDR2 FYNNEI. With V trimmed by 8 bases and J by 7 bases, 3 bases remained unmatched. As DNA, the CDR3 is TGTGCCAGCCGGACAGGGATTGAAAAACTGTTTTTT. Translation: CASRTGIEKLFF. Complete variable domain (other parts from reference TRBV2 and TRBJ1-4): EPEVTQTPSHQVTQMGQEVILRCVPISNHLYFYWYRQILGQKVEFLVSFYNNEISEKSEIFDDQFSVERPDGSNFTLKIRSTKLEDSAMYFCASRTGIEKLFFGSGTQLSVL.

CDR3 nucleotides: TGTGCCAGCAGATCCATTGGAGGGTCGAACACTGAAGCTTTCTTT. Translated: CASRSIGGSNTEAFF. The chain links TRBV18 to TRBJ1-1, with D uncertain. Germline V gene sequence: CDR1 KGHSH, CDR2 LQKENI. CDR3 length: 15 residues. The V end lost 8 bases, the J end lost 1 base, and 17 bases lay between the germline ends.

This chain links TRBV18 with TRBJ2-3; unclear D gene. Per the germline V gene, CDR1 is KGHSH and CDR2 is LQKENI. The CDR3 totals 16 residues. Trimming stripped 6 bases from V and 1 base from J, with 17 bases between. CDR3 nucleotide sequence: TGTGCCAGCTCTCCTTCCCTTCGAGGTGGCACAGATACGCAGTATTTT. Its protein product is CASSPSLRGGTDTQYF.

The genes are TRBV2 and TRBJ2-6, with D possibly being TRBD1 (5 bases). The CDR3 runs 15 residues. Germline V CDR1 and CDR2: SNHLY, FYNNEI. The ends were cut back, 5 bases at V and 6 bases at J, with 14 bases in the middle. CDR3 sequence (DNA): TGTGCCAGCAGTCGACAGCCTCCAGAGGCCAACGTCCTGACTTTC. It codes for CASSRQPPEANVLTF.

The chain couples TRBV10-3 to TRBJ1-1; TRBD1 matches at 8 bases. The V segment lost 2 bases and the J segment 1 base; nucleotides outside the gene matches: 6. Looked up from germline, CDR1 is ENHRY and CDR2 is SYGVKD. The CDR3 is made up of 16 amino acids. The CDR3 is CAISEVTGVGNTEAFF. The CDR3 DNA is TGTGCCATCAGTGAGGTGACAGGGGTAGGGAACACTGAAGCTTTCTTT.

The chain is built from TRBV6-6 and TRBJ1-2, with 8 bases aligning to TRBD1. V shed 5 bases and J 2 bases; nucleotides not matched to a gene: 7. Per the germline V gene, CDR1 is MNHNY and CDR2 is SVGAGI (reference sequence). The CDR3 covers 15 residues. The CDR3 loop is CASSHRQGKNYGYTF. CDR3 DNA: TGTGCCAGCAGTCACCGACAGGGGAAAAACTATGGCTACACCTTC.

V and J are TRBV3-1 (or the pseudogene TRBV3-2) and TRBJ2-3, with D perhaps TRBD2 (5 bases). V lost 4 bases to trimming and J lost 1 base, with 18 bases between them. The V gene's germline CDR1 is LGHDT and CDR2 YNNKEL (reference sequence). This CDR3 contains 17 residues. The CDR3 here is CASSRYPEADRTDTQYF. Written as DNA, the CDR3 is TGTGCCAGCAGCCGCTATCCAGAAGCGGACCGCACAGATACGCAGTATTTT.

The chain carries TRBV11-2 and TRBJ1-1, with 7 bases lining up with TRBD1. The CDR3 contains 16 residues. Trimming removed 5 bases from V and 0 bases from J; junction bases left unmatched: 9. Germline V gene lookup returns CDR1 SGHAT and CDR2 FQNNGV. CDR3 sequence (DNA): TGTGCCAGCAGCATGGGACAGATCGCAATGAACACTGAAGCTTTCTTT. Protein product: CASSMGQIAMNTEAFF.

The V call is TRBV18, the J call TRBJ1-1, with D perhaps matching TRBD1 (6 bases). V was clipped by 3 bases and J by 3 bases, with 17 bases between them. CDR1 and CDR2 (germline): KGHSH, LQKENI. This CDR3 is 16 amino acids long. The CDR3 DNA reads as TGTGCCAGCTCACCCAGGGGCGGGAGAGGGGACACTGAAGCTTTCTTT. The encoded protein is CASSPRGGRGDTEAFF.

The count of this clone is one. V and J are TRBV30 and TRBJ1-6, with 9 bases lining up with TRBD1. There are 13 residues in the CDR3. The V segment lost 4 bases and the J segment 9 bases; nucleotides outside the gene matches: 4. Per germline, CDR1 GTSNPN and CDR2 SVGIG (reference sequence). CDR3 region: CAWKGQGSSPLHF. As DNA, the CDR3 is TGTGCCTGGAAGGGACAGGGAAGTTCACCCCTCCACTTT.

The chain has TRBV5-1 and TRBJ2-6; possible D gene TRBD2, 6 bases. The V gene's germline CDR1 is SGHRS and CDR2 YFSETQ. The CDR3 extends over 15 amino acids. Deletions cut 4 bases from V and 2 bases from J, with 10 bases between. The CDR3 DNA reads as TGCGCCAGCAGCCCGGGACTCACTGGGGCCAACGTCCTGACTTTC. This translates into CASSPGLTGANVLTF.

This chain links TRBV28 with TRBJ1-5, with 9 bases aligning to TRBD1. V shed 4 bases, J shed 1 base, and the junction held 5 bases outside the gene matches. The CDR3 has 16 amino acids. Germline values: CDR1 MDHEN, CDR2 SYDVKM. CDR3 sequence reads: CASSSGQGLSNQPQHF. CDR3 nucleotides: TGTGCCAGCAGTTCCGGACAGGGGTTAAGCAATCAGCCCCAGCATTTT.

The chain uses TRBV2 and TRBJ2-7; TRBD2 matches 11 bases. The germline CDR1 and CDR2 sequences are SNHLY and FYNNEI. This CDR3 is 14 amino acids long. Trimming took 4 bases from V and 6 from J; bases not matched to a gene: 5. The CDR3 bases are TGTGCCAGCAGTGGATCTAGCGGGGGGTCCGAGCAGTACTTC. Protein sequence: CASSGSSGGSEQYF.

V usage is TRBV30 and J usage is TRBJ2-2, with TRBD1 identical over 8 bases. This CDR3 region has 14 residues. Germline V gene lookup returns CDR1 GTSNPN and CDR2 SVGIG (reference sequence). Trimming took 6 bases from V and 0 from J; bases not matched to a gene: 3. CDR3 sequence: CACRQGTNTGELFF. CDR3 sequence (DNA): TGTGCCTGCAGACAGGGGACGAACACCGGGGAGCTGTTTTTT.